One sample yielded the 23 T cell receptor beta chains listed below, sequenced in a study of monozygotic twins with inflammatory bowel disease. TCRdb derives one entry per CDR3 protein from the 5' RACE reads, leaving out DNA. This specimen shows around 450,000 distinct CDR3 sequences; the ten leading clones hold about 2.4%. Sequencing was performed on blood. The receptors come from a human donor with ulcerative colitis or Crohn's disease, or a healthy co-twin of an affected twin (not recorded which).

The chain uses TRBV29-1 and TRBJ1-1; TCRdb outputs TRBD1, but without DNA this stays unchecked. The germline CDR1 and CDR2 sequences are SQVTM and ANQGSEA. The CDR3 sequence is 14 residues long. CDR3 amino acids: CSASGLQPNTEAFF.

V usage is TRBV10-3 and J usage is TRBJ1-1; TCRdb selects TRBD1, and the lack of DNA leaves this call unchecked. Per germline, CDR1 ENHRY and CDR2 SYGVKD. The CDR3 is 13 residues long. CDR3 protein: CAISEGGQGEAFF.

This chain joins TRBV10-3 and TRBJ2-7; lacking DNA, the TRBD2 call made by TCRdb goes unchecked. The germline V gene has CDR1 ENHRY and CDR2 SYGVKD. The CDR3 is 13 amino acids. The CDR3 region is CAINDRLDYEQYF.

CDR3: CASSLVGTGAYRGTDTQYF. This chain connects TRBV5-1 to TRBJ2-3; TCRdb gives TRBD1 as the D gene, but with no DNA this cannot be confirmed. The CDR3 consists of 19 residues. Germline V lookup: CDR1 SGHRS, CDR2 YFSETQ.

The V call is TRBV11-2, the J call TRBJ2-7; the TCRdb D gene call, TRBD1, has no DNA to confirm it. The CDR3 contains 17 residues. Germline CDR1 and CDR2: SGHAT and FQNNGV. CDR3 loop: CASSANPGTGGYYEQYF.

The CDR3 is CAISEIGRENTEAFF. V and J are TRBV10-3 and TRBJ1-1; TCRdb's assignment of TRBD1 cannot be checked, as there is no DNA. CDR1 is ENHRY, CDR2 SYGVKD, per germline. This CDR3 spans 15 amino acids.

This chain joins TRBV20-1 and TRBJ2-2; TCRdb outputs TRBD2, but without DNA this stays unchecked. CDR1 and CDR2 from the germline V gene are DFQATT and SNEGSKA (reference sequence). The CDR3 totals 14 residues. CDR3: CSAWTSVNTGELFF.

The rearrangement links TRBV5-1 to TRBJ1-4; TCRdb's D call of TRBD1 is untestable without DNA. The CDR3 is 14 amino acids. Germline-derived CDR1 and CDR2 are SGHRS and YFSETQ. CDR3 sequence: CASSFDRNNEKLFF.

This chain links TRBV5-6 with TRBJ1-2; TCRdb picks TRBD1, but there is no DNA to check that call. This CDR3 is 14 amino acids long. Per the germline V gene, CDR1 is SGHDT and CDR2 is YYEEEE. The CDR3 here is CASSWGQYDYGYTF. The variable domain in full, completed from reference TRBV5-6 and TRBJ1-2, reads DAGVTQSPTHLIKTRGQQVTLRCSPKSGHDTVSWYQQALGQGPQFIFQYYEEEERQRGNFPDRFSGHQFPNYSSELNVNALLLGDSALYLCASSWGQYDYGYTFGSGTRLTVV.

The chain uses TRBV10-3 and TRBJ1-6. This CDR3 spans 13 amino acids. Germline V lookup: CDR1 ENHRY, CDR2 SYGVKD. The CDR3 here is CAISSSLYSPLHF.

This chain uses TRBV6-5 with TRBJ2-7; TCRdb's D gene call, TRBD1, goes unchecked for lack of DNA. CDR1 MNHEY and CDR2 SVGAGI come from the germline V gene. The CDR3 runs to 13 residues. CDR3 amino acids: CASKKTGVGEQYF.

V is TRBV10-3 and J is TRBJ2-3; TCRdb's D call, TRBD1, is unchecked because there is no DNA. The CDR3 has 17 amino acids. Looked up from germline, CDR1 is ENHRY and CDR2 is SYGVKD. CDR3 region: CAISPSGGPIGTDTQYF.

This chain joins TRBV7-3 and TRBJ2-1; TCRdb's assignment of TRBD1 cannot be checked, as there is no DNA. Germline V gene data show CDR1 as SGHTA and CDR2 as FQGTGA. The CDR3 has 15 amino acids. CDR3 amino acids: CASSPSRGSKDEQFF.

This chain connects TRBV6-5 to TRBJ2-3; the TCRdb D gene call, TRBD2, has no DNA to confirm it. This CDR3 contains 15 residues. Per the germline V gene, CDR1 is MNHEY and CDR2 is SVGAGI. This CDR3 is CASSYGSGNTDTQYF.

The rearrangement links TRBV28 to TRBJ2-3. There are 16 residues in the CDR3. CDR1 MDHEN and CDR2 SYDVKM come from the germline V gene. This CDR3 is CASSLRRFLSTDTQYF.

The V gene is TRBV7-3, the J gene TRBJ2-3; TCRdb calls TRBD1, which cannot be checked without DNA. Germline V gene lookup returns CDR1 SGHTA and CDR2 FQGTGA. CDR3 size: 15 residues. CDR3 region: CASSSTGGLADTQYF. The full variable domain, rest sourced from reference TRBV7-3 and TRBJ2-3, is GAGVSQTPSNKVTEKGKYVELRCDPISGHTALYWYRQSLGQGPEFLIYFQGTGAADDSGLPNDRFFAVRPEGSVSTLKIQRTERGDSAVYLCASSSTGGLADTQYFGPGTRLTVL.

The chain couples TRBV19 to TRBJ2-2; the TCRdb call, TRBD1, lacks DNA for checking. This CDR3 has 14 residues. Germline loops: CDR1 LNHDA, CDR2 SQIVND (reference sequence). CDR3 amino acids: CATNYRENTGELFF.

The chain combines TRBV7-9 with TRBJ1-5. CDR3 length equals 14 residues. Germline V gene lookup returns CDR1 SEHNR and CDR2 FQNEAQ (reference sequence). The CDR3 is CASSLGGYNQPQHF.

The chain couples TRBV20-1 to TRBJ2-3; there is no DNA to check the TCRdb D call of TRBD2. This CDR3 is 15 amino acids long. Germline values: CDR1 DFQATT, CDR2 SNEGSKA (reference sequence). The CDR3 spells CSPIFGGISTDTQYF.

V and J are TRBV20-1 and TRBJ1-6; the TCRdb call, TRBD1, lacks DNA for checking. The germline gives CDR1 DFQATT, CDR2 SNEGSKA (reference sequence). The CDR3 runs to 13 residues. CDR3 amino acids: CSAKDRGNSPLHF.

The rearrangement joins TRBV2 to TRBJ2-1. Germline loops: CDR1 SNHLY, CDR2 FYNNEI. This CDR3 spans 18 amino acids. CDR3 protein: CASSGVYERRTAYNEQFF.

The chain joins TRBV5-1 to TRBJ2-7. The germline gives CDR1 SGHRS, CDR2 YFSETQ. The CDR3 is made up of 14 amino acids. The CDR3 region is CASSLVGVLSEQYF.

This CDR3 reads CASSFLAPNEQFF. The chain uses TRBV7-8 and TRBJ2-1; TCRdb's D call, TRBD2, is unchecked because there is no DNA. This CDR3 contains 13 residues. CDR1 is SGHVS and CDR2 is FQNEAQ in the germline V gene.